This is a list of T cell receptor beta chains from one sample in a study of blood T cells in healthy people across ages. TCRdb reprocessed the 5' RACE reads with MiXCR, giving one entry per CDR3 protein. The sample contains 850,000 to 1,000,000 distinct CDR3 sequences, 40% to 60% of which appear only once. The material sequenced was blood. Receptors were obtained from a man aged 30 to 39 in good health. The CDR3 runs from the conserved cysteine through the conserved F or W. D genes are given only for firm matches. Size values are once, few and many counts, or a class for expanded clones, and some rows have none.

CDR3 protein: CASSERGDTNTGELFF
CDR3 DNA: TGTGCCAGCAGTGAAAGAGGTGACACCAACACCGGGGAGCTGTTTTTT
V gene: TRBV2
clone size: .
D gene: .
J gene: TRBJ2-2

CDR3 protein: CASSLDVQTQYF
CDR3 DNA: TGTGCCAGCAGCTTAGACGTGCAGACCCAGTACTTC
V gene: TRBV7-2
clone size: few
D gene: .
J gene: TRBJ2-5

CDR3 protein: CASSQEWVPTDTQYF
CDR3 DNA: TGTGCCAGCAGCCAAGAGTGGGTGCCCACAGATACGCAGTATTTT
V gene: TRBV4-2
clone size: once
D gene: .
J gene: TRBJ2-3

CDR3 protein: CASSHPRTEPGYTF
CDR3 DNA: TGCGCCAGCAGCCACCCTAGGACAGAGCCTGGCTACACCTTC
V gene: TRBV4-1
clone size: .
D gene: .
J gene: TRBJ1-2

CDR3 protein: CASNSPDEQYF
CDR3 DNA: TGTGCCAGTAACTCACCGGACGAGCAGTACTTC
V gene: TRBV6-5
clone size: .
D gene: .
J gene: TRBJ2-7

CDR3 protein: CASSAEGAGELFF
CDR3 DNA: TGTGCCAGCAGTGCAGAGGGGGCCGGGGAGCTGTTTTTT
V gene: TRBV6-2/TRBV6-3
clone size: .
D gene: .
J gene: TRBJ2-2

CDR3 protein: CASSLNGEGLYEQYF
CDR3 DNA: TGTGCCAGCAGTTTGAATGGGGAGGGCCTCTACGAGCAGTACTTC
V gene: TRBV28
clone size: .
D gene: TRBD2
J gene: TRBJ2-7

CDR3 protein: CASSVGGTGGNTIYF
CDR3 DNA: TGTGCCAGCAGCGTAGGAGGGACGGGAGGAAACACCATATATTTT
V gene: TRBV9
clone size: .
D gene: .
J gene: TRBJ1-3

CDR3 protein: CSALRTGRSGYTF
CDR3 DNA: TGCAGTGCTTTACGGACAGGGCGTAGCGGCTACACCTTC
V gene: TRBV20-1
clone size: few
D gene: TRBD1
J gene: TRBJ1-2

CDR3 protein: CAISESDEKLFF
CDR3 DNA: TGTGCCATCAGTGAGTCCGATGAAAAACTGTTTTTT
V gene: TRBV10-3
clone size: many
D gene: .
J gene: TRBJ1-4

CDR3 protein: CASSQDRSGKQFF
CDR3 DNA: TGCGCCAGCAGCCAAGATCGGAGCGGAAAACAGTTCTTC
V gene: TRBV4-3
clone size: many
D gene: .
J gene: TRBJ2-1

CDR3 protein: CASSSSGPGETQYF
CDR3 DNA: TGTGCCAGCAGTTCTAGCGGCCCCGGAGAGACCCAGTACTTC
V gene: TRBV12-3/TRBV12-4
clone size: few
D gene: TRBD2
J gene: TRBJ2-5

CDR3 protein: CSVVRGTEAFF
CDR3 DNA: TGCAGCGTCGTCAGGGGTACTGAAGCTTTCTTT
V gene: TRBV29-1
clone size: .
D gene: .
J gene: TRBJ1-1

CDR3 protein: CSARAGGNNQPQHF
CDR3 DNA: TGCAGTGCTAGGGCTGGGGGCAACAATCAGCCCCAGCATTTT
V gene: TRBV20-1
clone size: .
D gene: .
J gene: TRBJ1-5

CDR3 protein: CASSLRVVGAQYF
CDR3 DNA: TGCGCCAGCAGCCTCCGTGTGGTGGGTGCGCAGTATTTT
V gene: TRBV5-1
clone size: few
D gene: .
J gene: TRBJ2-3

CDR3 protein: CASSHPQGASGNTIYF
CDR3 DNA: TGTGCCAGCAGCCATCCGCAGGGGGCGAGTGGAAACACCATATATTTT
V gene: TRBV14
clone size: .
D gene: TRBD1
J gene: TRBJ1-3

CDR3 protein: CASSLTGSGNQPQHF
CDR3 DNA: TGCGCCAGCAGCTTGACGGGGAGTGGCAATCAGCCCCAGCATTTT
V gene: TRBV5-1
clone size: few
D gene: .
J gene: TRBJ1-5

CDR3 protein: CARTSGVAADTQYF
CDR3 DNA: TGTGCCAGGACTAGCGGGGTGGCCGCAGATACGCAGTATTTT
V gene: TRBV12-3/TRBV12-4
clone size: .
D gene: TRBD2
J gene: TRBJ2-3

CDR3 protein: CASSRGDGYTF
CDR3 DNA: TGTGCCAGCAGCCGAGGGGATGGCTACACCTTC
V gene: TRBV7-9
clone size: .
D gene: .
J gene: TRBJ1-2

CDR3 protein: CASTAGGEIGNQPQHF
CDR3 DNA: TGCGCCAGCACTGCGGGGGGGGAGATCGGCAATCAGCCCCAGCATTTT
V gene: TRBV5-1
clone size: .
D gene: .
J gene: TRBJ1-5

CDR3 protein: CSAERTDTQYF
CDR3 DNA: TGCAGTGCTGAAAGGACAGATACGCAGTATTTT
V gene: TRBV20-1
clone size: .
D gene: .
J gene: TRBJ2-3

CDR3 protein: CASSPSIIQETQYF
CDR3 DNA: TGCGCCAGCAGCCCAAGTATTATCCAAGAGACCCAGTACTTC
V gene: TRBV5-1
clone size: .
D gene: .
J gene: TRBJ2-5

CDR3 protein: CASRRPGQGANGYTF
CDR3 DNA: TGTGCCAGCAGGCGACCGGGACAGGGGGCAAATGGCTACACCTTC
V gene: TRBV11-2
clone size: .
D gene: TRBD1
J gene: TRBJ1-2

CDR3 protein: CASSWTGFQTQYF
CDR3 DNA: TGTGCCAGCAGTTGGACAGGGTTTCAGACCCAGTACTTC
V gene: TRBV28
clone size: .
D gene: TRBD1
J gene: TRBJ2-5

CDR3 protein: CANSRGAPYNEQFF
CDR3 DNA: TGTGCCAACTCTCGGGGGGCCCCCTACAATGAGCAGTTCTTC
V gene: TRBV6-6
clone size: few
D gene: .
J gene: TRBJ2-1

CDR3 protein: CASSFARNYGYTF
CDR3 DNA: TGTGCCAGCAGTTTCGCAAGGAACTATGGCTACACCTTC
V gene: TRBV27
clone size: .
D gene: .
J gene: TRBJ1-2

CDR3 protein: CSAPSTSGGSYEQYF
CDR3 DNA: TGCAGTGCTCCGTCCACTAGCGGGGGATCCTACGAGCAGTACTTC
V gene: TRBV20-1
clone size: few
D gene: TRBD2
J gene: TRBJ2-7

CDR3 protein: CASGSPGTYEQYF
CDR3 DNA: TGTGCCAGCGGAAGTCCCGGGACTTATGAGCAGTACTTC
V gene: TRBV6-2/TRBV6-3
clone size: .
D gene: .
J gene: TRBJ2-7

CDR3 protein: CASSPQSVGSEQFF
CDR3 DNA: TGTGCCAGCTCACCGCAGTCCGTTGGCAGTGAGCAGTTCTTC
V gene: TRBV18
clone size: .
D gene: .
J gene: TRBJ2-1